These 27 T cell receptor beta chains came from one sample sequenced in a study of neurological immune-mediated disorders. From the 5' RACE reads, TCRdb called clonotypes with MiXCR, one entry per CDR3 protein. Here the sample spans tens of thousands of distinct CDR3 sequences, 12% being singletons. Sequencing input: PBMCs. The receptors were gathered from a female donor in good health.

Concerning this clonotype: With a much larger clone just one base away, this may be a read error. V and J are TRBV6-5 and TRBJ2-2; D gene uncertain. Trimming pared 5 bases from V and 4 bases from J, leaving 11 bases between. The CDR3 is 14 amino acids. The germline V gene has CDR1 MNHEY and CDR2 SVGAGI. The CDR3: CASSGQWSTGELFF. DNA of the CDR3: TGTGCCAGCAGTGGGCAGTGGAGCACCGGGGAGCTGTTTTTT.

The table lists this clonotype with many counts. The V and J genes are TRBV7-9 and TRBJ1-1, with unresolved D. Germline-derived CDR1 and CDR2 are SEHNR and FQNEAQ (reference sequence). The CDR3 runs 15 residues. Trimming left V 5 bases short and J 0 bases short, with 13 bases between. The CDR3 reads CASSPQATVNTEAFF. The CDR3, as DNA: TGTGCCAGCAGCCCCCAGGCGACGGTGAACACTGAAGCTTTCTTT.

This clonotype was detected many times. This chain links TRBV6-1 with TRBJ1-2; tentatively, D is TRBD1 (6 bases). V was shortened by 4 bases and J by 4 bases, with 16 bases between the two germline ends. Germline CDR1 reads MNHNS; CDR2 reads SASEGT. The CDR3 loop spans 15 amino acids. The CDR3: CASSGSGGRSYGYTF. In nucleotides, the CDR3 is TGTGCCAGCAGTGGAAGTGGGGGGCGCAGCTATGGCTACACCTTC.

By proportion, this clonotype is medium-sized (0.01 to 0.1%). The rearrangement joins TRBV3-1 to TRBJ1-1; D ambiguous. CDR3 length: 15 residues. The V gene's germline CDR1 is LGHDT and CDR2 YNNKEL (reference sequence). The V end lost 5 bases, the J end lost 4 bases, and 17 bases lay between the germline ends. DNA of the CDR3: TGTGCCAGCAGCTCTATGTTCAGTGGGGTCACTGAAGCTTTCTTT. Translation gives CASSSMFSGVTEAFF.

This clonotype was seen many times. This chain uses TRBV5-6 with TRBJ1-2, with 10 bases that match TRBD1. The CDR3 consists of 14 residues. V dropped 3 bases and J dropped 8; count of bases not matched to a gene: 7. Germline V gene sequence: CDR1 SGHDT, CDR2 YYEEEE. The CDR3 region is CASSSRTGGEGYTF. For the CDR3, the DNA is TGTGCCAGCAGCTCACGGACAGGGGGTGAAGGCTACACCTTC.

This clonotype was detected many times. This chain connects TRBV7-9 to TRBJ1-2, with D possibly being TRBD1 (6 bases). The CDR3 covers 17 residues. Trimming took 1 base from V and 5 from J, leaving 20 bases between them. Germline values: CDR1 SEHNR, CDR2 FQNEAQ (reference sequence). The CDR3 DNA reads as TGTGCCAGCAGCTTAGTTGGGGGCGTCAATACGGAATATGGCTACACCTTC. It translates to CASSLVGGVNTEYGYTF.

This rearrangement joins TRBV5-5 to TRBJ1-1; D remains ambiguous. This CDR3 spans 15 amino acids. V was trimmed by 0 bases and J by 1 base, leaving 10 bases between them. Germline CDR1 reads SGHKS; CDR2 reads YYEKEE (reference sequence). The CDR3 sequence is CASSLAGLPNTEAFF. The CDR3 DNA sequence: TGTGCCAGCAGCTTGGCGGGCCTTCCGAACACTGAAGCTTTCTTT.

This sequence joins TRBV18 and TRBJ1-1; the D is unclear. CDR1 KGHSH and CDR2 LQKENI come from the germline V gene. With 7 bases removed from V and 5 bases from J, the gap between germline ends came to 11 bases. The CDR3 sequence is 12 residues long. CDR3 bases: TGTGCCAGCTTCTCGATGGGTACTGAAGCTTTCTTT. Protein product: CASFSMGTEAFF.

This clonotype is classed as medium-sized. This chain uses TRBV12-3 or TRBV12-4 with TRBJ1-6; D is undetermined. The germline V and J ends were trimmed by 2 bases and 7 bases, with 6 bases remaining between them. The CDR3 has 13 amino acids. Here the CDR3 DNA reads TGTGCCAGCAGTTTAAACCAAAATTCACCCCTCCACTTT. Amino acids: CASSLNQNSPLHF.

The V and J genes are TRBV20-1 and TRBJ2-1; D perhaps matches TRBD2 (6 bases). The CDR3 has 14 residues. The ends were cut back, 1 base at V and 4 bases at J, with 11 bases in the middle. Germline V gene lookup returns CDR1 DFQATT and CDR2 SNEGSKA (reference sequence). CDR3 in DNA: TGCAGTGCTAGAGGTCTAGCGTCTTACAATGAGCAGTTCTTC. It translates to CSARGLASYNEQFF.

The chain carries TRBV11-2 and TRBJ2-7; D assignment may be TRBD1 or TRBD2 (6 bases each). CDR3 length equals 13 residues. V gave up 7 bases and J gave up 7 bases, with 17 bases separating them. CDR1 SGHAT and CDR2 FQNNGV come from the germline V gene. Here the CDR3 reads CASTEGGPREQYF. The CDR3 DNA follows: TGTGCCAGCACGGAGGGGGGACCCAGGGAGCAGTACTTC.

The gene calls are TRBV5-1 and TRBJ1-1; TRBD1 is a possible D gene (6 bases). This CDR3 has 15 residues. The germline V and J ends were trimmed by 5 bases and 0 bases, with 14 bases remaining between them. Germline V gene data show CDR1 as SGHRS and CDR2 as YFSETQ. The CDR3 protein is CASSLTGTMNTEAFF. The CDR3 nucleotides read TGCGCCAGCAGTCTAACAGGGACCATGAACACTGAAGCTTTCTTT. Using reference TRBV5-1 and TRBJ1-1 for the parts outside the CDR3, the full variable domain is KAGVTQTPRYLIKTRGQQVTLSCSPISGHRSVSWYQQTPGQGLQFLFEYFSETQRNKGNFPGRFSGRQFSNSRSEMNVSTLELGDSALYLCASSLTGTMNTEAFFGQGTRLTVV.

This clonotype has at least ten counts. The V gene is TRBV20-1, the J gene TRBJ1-6; D is uncertain. CDR1 is DFQATT and CDR2 is SNEGSKA in the germline V gene (reference sequence). This CDR3 contains 15 residues. V was clipped by 3 bases and J by 7 bases, with 16 bases between them. In DNA, the CDR3 is TGCAGTGCTAGTGGTACCGGGTTGGGGAATTCACCCCTCCACTTT. This encodes CSASGTGLGNSPLHF.

About this clonotype itself: One junction end disagrees with the germline gene, perhaps due to a read error. This chain links TRBV19 with TRBJ1-1; D remains ambiguous. Germline CDR1 is LNHDA and CDR2 is SQIVND (reference sequence). This CDR3 region has 14 residues. CDR3 residues: CASSLGRLNTEALF. The CDR3, as DNA: TGTGCCAGTAGTCTTGGACGGCTGAACACTGAAGCTCTCTTT.

This clonotype was counted ten times or more. The chain combines TRBV3-1 with TRBJ1-2, with 7 bases that match TRBD1. The CDR3 loop spans 14 amino acids. The germline CDR1 and CDR2 sequences are LGHDT and YNNKEL (reference sequence). With 4 bases clipped from V and 4 bases from J, the junction kept 6 bases outside the gene matches. In DNA form, the CDR3 reads TGTGCCAGCAGCCGATCAGGGGGATCCTATGGCTACACCTTC. Amino acid sequence: CASSRSGGSYGYTF.

This clonotype has ten or more counts. The V and J genes are TRBV20-1 and TRBJ2-7, with 7 bases that match TRBD2. Trimming removed 6 bases from V and 3 bases from J; junction bases left unmatched: 5. Germline values: CDR1 DFQATT, CDR2 SNEGSKA (reference sequence). This CDR3 region has 12 residues. The CDR3 sequence: CSAKVAGYEQYF. The CDR3 DNA reads TGCAGTGCAAAAGTAGCGGGCTACGAGCAGTACTTC.

This clonotype has a count of ten or more. The CDR3 DNA sequence: TGTGCCAGCAGCCCCCGCGGACAGGGGGCGACGACAAACTATGGCTACACCTTC. Amino acids: CASSPRGQGATTNYGYTF. V gene TRBV9 combines with J gene TRBJ1-2; 11 bases agree with TRBD1. Germline V gives CDR1 SGDLS, CDR2 YYNGEE. Germline trimming cut 4 bases from V and 2 bases from J; bases unmatched to any gene: 13. CDR3 length: 18 residues.

There are a few counts of this clonotype. A much larger clone lies a single base off, so this may be a read error. The chain recombines TRBV4-2 with TRBJ2-5; tentatively, D is TRBD2 (7 bases). V gave up 1 base and J gave up 5 bases, with 26 bases separating them. Germline V gives CDR1 LGHNA, CDR2 YNFKEQ. This CDR3 contains 19 residues. The CDR3 sequence: CASSQGHLLLAWGPETQYF. In DNA, the CDR3 is TGTGCCAGCAGCCAAGGTCATCTCCTACTAGCGTGGGGGCCGGAGACCCAGTACTTC.

This clonotype was seen ten or more times. The J gene is TRBJ2-7, the V gene TRBV5-1; 14 bases match TRBD2. Germline V lookup: CDR1 SGHRS, CDR2 YFSETQ. V shed 4 bases and J 0 bases; nucleotides not matched to a gene: 3. The CDR3 spans 16 residues. This CDR3 is CASSAGLAGDSYEQYF. CDR3 coding DNA: TGCGCCAGCAGCGCGGGACTAGCGGGGGACTCCTACGAGCAGTACTTC.

This clonotype was seen at least ten times. This chain joins TRBV6-5 and TRBJ2-7; D possibly corresponds to TRBD1 (5 bases). CDR1 and CDR2 from the germline V gene are MNHEY and SVGAGI. V lost 5 bases and J 2 bases, leaving 10 bases between the germline ends. This CDR3 is built from 13 residues. The CDR3 loop is CASSQGTTYEQYF. Written as DNA, the CDR3 is TGTGCCAGCAGTCAGGGTACCACCTACGAGCAGTACTTC.

This clonotype was observed at least ten times. This chain uses TRBV20-1 with TRBJ2-5, with 8 bases matching TRBD2. Per the germline V gene, CDR1 is DFQATT and CDR2 is SNEGSKA (reference sequence). The CDR3 spans 15 residues. V dropped 6 bases and J dropped 3; count of bases not matched to a gene: 12. For the CDR3, the DNA is TGCAGTGCCGCCAGGTCCGGGACTAGAAAAGAGACCCAGTACTTC. It codes for CSAARSGTRKETQYF.

This clonotype was observed many times. This rearrangement joins TRBV3-1 to TRBJ2-1; 7 nucleotides match TRBD2. CDR3 size: 16 residues. Germline V gene data show CDR1 as LGHDT and CDR2 as YNNKEL (reference sequence). The ends lost 5 bases at V and 4 bases at J; junction bases unmatched: 11. The CDR3 coding sequence is TGTGCCAGCAGCTCCAGACTAGCCTCCTTTTACAATGAGCAGTTCTTC. Translated, it gives CASSSRLASFYNEQFF.

Ten or more counts support this clonotype. The chain has TRBV20-1 and TRBJ2-7; 7 bases fit TRBD2. Germline V CDR1 and CDR2: DFQATT, SNEGSKA (reference sequence). V was clipped by 6 bases and J by 1 base; unmatched bases: 3. This CDR3 comprises 12 residues. CDR3 nucleotides: TGCAGTGCAGATAGCGGGTCCTACGAGCAGTACTTC. Translated: CSADSGSYEQYF.

This clonotype was observed at least ten times. The chain carries TRBV5-1 and TRBJ2-1; D call uncertain. This CDR3 spans 12 amino acids. V dropped 4 bases and J dropped 4 bases, with 6 bases sitting between them. Germline CDR1 is SGHRS and CDR2 is YFSETQ. In nucleotides, the CDR3 is TGCGCCAGCAGCGTGGAGTACAATGAGCAGTTCTTC. Residues: CASSVEYNEQFF.

In this sample, this clonotype turned up many times. The chain has TRBV15 and TRBJ2-7; 12 bases fit TRBD1. Germline assignment: CDR1 LNHNV and CDR2 YYDKDF (reference sequence). The CDR3 runs 15 residues. The trim removed 1 base at V and 6 bases at J, leaving 4 bases unmatched. DNA of the CDR3: TGTGCCACCAGCAGAGCAGTGGGACAGGGGGCCGAGCAGTACTTC. Translation gives CATSRAVGQGAEQYF.

This clonotype was observed many times. The rearrangement uses TRBV2 and TRBJ1-1; D is possibly TRBD1 (5 bases). The CDR3 length is 14 residues. The V gene lost 7 bases and the J gene lost 3 bases, with 15 bases spanning the gap. Per germline, CDR1 SNHLY and CDR2 FYNNEI. The CDR3: CASTSGTPYTEAFF. The DNA of the CDR3 is TGTGCCAGCACCTCCGGGACCCCTTACACTGAAGCTTTCTTT.

This clonotype has at least ten counts. This chain joins TRBV20-1 and TRBJ1-2; TRBD1 is a possible D gene (6 bases). Germline loops: CDR1 DFQATT, CDR2 SNEGSKA (reference sequence). V was shortened by 7 bases and J by 5 bases, with 17 bases between the two germline ends. The CDR3 is 13 residues long. Here the CDR3 reads CSVGRGDGYGYTF. The CDR3 nucleotides read TGCAGTGTTGGGAGGGGGGATGGGTATGGCTACACCTTC.